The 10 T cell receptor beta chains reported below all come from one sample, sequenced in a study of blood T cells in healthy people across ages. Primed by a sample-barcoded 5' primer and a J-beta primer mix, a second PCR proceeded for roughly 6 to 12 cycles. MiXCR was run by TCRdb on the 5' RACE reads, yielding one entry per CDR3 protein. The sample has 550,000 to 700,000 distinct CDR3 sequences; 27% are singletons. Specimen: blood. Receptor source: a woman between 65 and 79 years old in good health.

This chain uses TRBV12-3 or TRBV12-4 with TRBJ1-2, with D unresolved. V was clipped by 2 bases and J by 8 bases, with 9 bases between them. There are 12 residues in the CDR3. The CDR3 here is CASSLRRAGYTF. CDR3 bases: TGTGCCAGCAGTTTAAGGCGCGCGGGCTACACCTTC.

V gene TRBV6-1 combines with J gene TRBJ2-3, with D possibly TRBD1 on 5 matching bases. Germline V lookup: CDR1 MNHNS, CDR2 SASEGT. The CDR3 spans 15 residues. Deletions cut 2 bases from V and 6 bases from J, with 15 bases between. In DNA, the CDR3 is TGTGCCAGCAGTGAATTACAGGATAACACGGATACGCAGTATTTT. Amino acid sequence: CASSELQDNTDTQYF.

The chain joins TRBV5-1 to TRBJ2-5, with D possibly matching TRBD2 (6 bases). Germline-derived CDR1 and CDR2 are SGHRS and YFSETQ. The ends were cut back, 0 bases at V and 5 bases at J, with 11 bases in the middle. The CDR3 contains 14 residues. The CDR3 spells CASSLDGLRETQYF. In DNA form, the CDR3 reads TGCGCCAGCAGCTTGGACGGACTAAGGGAGACCCAGTACTTC.

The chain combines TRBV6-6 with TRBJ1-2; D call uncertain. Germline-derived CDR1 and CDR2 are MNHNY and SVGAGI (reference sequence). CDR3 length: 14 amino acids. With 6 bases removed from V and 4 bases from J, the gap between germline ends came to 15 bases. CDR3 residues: CASRSGEGVYGYTF. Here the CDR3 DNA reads TGTGCCAGCAGGTCCGGGGAGGGTGTCTATGGCTACACCTTC.

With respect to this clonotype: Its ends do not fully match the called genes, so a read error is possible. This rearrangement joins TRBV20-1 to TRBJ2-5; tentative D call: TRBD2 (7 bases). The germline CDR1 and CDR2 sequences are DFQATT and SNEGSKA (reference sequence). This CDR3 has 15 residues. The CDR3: CSAITRGGRLNERFF. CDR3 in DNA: TGCAGTGCTATCACGAGGGGGGGCCGTTTGAATGAGCGGTTCTTC.

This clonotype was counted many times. CDR3: CASSLGGAIGYTF. The CDR3 region has the DNA TGTGCCAGCAGCTTAGGGGGGGCTATTGGCTACACCTTC. This chain connects TRBV7-2 to TRBJ1-2, with D possibly TRBD1 on 6 matching bases. CDR3 size: 13 residues. In germline, CDR1 is SGHTA, CDR2 FQGNSA. V was cut by 1 base and J by 7 bases, with 10 bases left in between.

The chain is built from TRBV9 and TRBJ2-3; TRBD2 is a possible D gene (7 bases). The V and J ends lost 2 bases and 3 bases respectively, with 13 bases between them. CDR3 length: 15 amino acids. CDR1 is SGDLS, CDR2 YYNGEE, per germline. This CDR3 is CASSVGGRGTDTQYF. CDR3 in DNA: TGTGCCAGCAGCGTCGGGGGGCGGGGTACAGATACGCAGTATTTT.

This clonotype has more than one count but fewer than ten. As DNA, the CDR3 is TGTGCCAGCAGCCTTAGCCAGGGGGGCGCAACTAATGAAAAACTGTTTTTT. Its translation: CASSLSQGGATNEKLFF. The chain uses TRBV4-2 and TRBJ1-4; 7 bases line up with TRBD1. The CDR3 spans 17 residues. Germline V gives CDR1 LGHNA, CDR2 YNFKEQ. J gave up 0 bases and V 4 bases, and 8 bases lay outside the gene matches.

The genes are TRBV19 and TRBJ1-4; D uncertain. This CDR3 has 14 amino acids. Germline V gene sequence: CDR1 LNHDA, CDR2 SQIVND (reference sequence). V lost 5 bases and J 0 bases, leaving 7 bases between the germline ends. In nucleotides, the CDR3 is TGTGCCAGTAGTGGGAGTTCAACTAATGAAAAACTGTTTTTT. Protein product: CASSGSSTNEKLFF.

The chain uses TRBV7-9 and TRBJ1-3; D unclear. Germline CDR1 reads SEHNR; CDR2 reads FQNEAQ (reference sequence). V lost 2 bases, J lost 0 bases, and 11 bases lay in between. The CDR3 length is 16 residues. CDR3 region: CASSLIRQSSGNTIYF. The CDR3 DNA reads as TGTGCCAGCAGCTTAATACGTCAGAGCTCTGGAAACACCATATATTTT.